This is a list of T cell receptor beta chains from one sample in a study of T-cell memory formation after mild COVID-19. TCRdb redid the calling of the 5' RACE reads with MiXCR, one entry per CDR3 protein. The table records under 600,000 distinct CDR3 sequences, approximately 21% of them present only once. The sequenced sample consisted of PBMCs or a T cell subset sorted from them (not recorded which). These receptor sequences come from an adult woman who had mild COVID-19 (a few samples of this study predate the infection). Cell type and time point are not known. CDR3s leave out the opening cysteine and the closing phenylalanine or tryptophan. The size entry is marked missing in some rows and otherwise reads once, few, many or a size class.

size: NA; V: TRBV5-1; J: TRBJ2-7; CDR3: ASSPGGRGFEQY
size: few; V: TRBV5-1; J: TRBJ2-1; CDR3: ASRGSERYEQF
size: NA; V: TRBV7-2; J: TRBJ1-2; CDR3: ASRAGGPPDGYT
size: NA; V: TRBV4-1; J: TRBJ2-7; CDR3: ASSPIGTGAAYEQY
size: NA; V: TRBV7-6; J: TRBJ2-2; CDR3: ASSKSGELF
size: few; V: TRBV30; J: TRBJ2-2; CDR3: AEKTGTDHTGELF
size: few; V: TRBV7-2; J: TRBJ2-2; CDR3: ASSLTRQRTGELF
size: NA; V: TRBV6-2/TRBV6-3; J: TRBJ1-1; CDR3: ASSGHTQGPNTEAF
size: NA; V: TRBV30; J: TRBJ1-4; CDR3: AWSPAGDVRKLF
size: NA; V: TRBV6-5; J: TRBJ1-1; CDR3: ASSSDSQNTEAF